The 21 T cell receptor beta chains presented below share a single source sample, sequenced in a study of technical replicates of blood from several donors. Here immunoSEQ multiplex PCR was the method, and the copy in TCRdb shows in-frame clones only, minus some. The top ten hold 0.39% of the sample, which has tens of thousands of clones, approximately 94% seen once. Sequencing used T cells isolated from PBMCs. These receptors were taken from a human donor in good health.

CDR3 in DNA: TGTGCCACCGGAGACAGGAACTATGGCTACACCTTC. Amino acids: CATGDRNYGYTF. The J gene is TRBJ1-2, the V gene TRBV15; D possibly corresponds to TRBD1 (6 bases). Germline CDR1 is LNHNV and CDR2 is YYDKDF (reference sequence). V was trimmed by 8 bases and J by 2 bases, leaving 9 bases between them. The CDR3 has 12 residues.

V usage is TRBV27 and J usage is TRBJ1-1; 7 positions match TRBD1. The CDR3 is 15 residues long. Looked up from germline, CDR1 is MNHEY and CDR2 is SMNVEV (reference sequence). V lost 5 bases to trimming and J lost 0 bases; unmatched junction nucleotides: 6. CDR3: CASSRTGGLNTEAFF. CDR3 bases: TGTGCCAGCAGTAGGACAGGAGGGCTGAACACTGAAGCTTTCTTT.

The chain links TRBV5-6 to TRBJ2-5; 10 bases are a match to TRBD2. Looked up from germline, CDR1 is SGHDT and CDR2 is YYEEEE. Trimming took 4 bases from V and 5 from J; bases not matched to a gene: 5. This CDR3 has 14 residues. Here the CDR3 reads CASSRTSGHETQYF. The CDR3 coding sequence is TGTGCCAGCAGCCGGACTAGCGGCCATGAGACCCAGTACTTC.

The rearrangement links TRBV13 to TRBJ2-7, with a weak D call TRBD2 (5 bases). The CDR3 has 15 amino acids. V lost 5 bases and J 5 bases, leaving 19 bases between the germline ends. Per germline, CDR1 PRHDT and CDR2 FYEKMQ (reference sequence). CDR3 sequence reads: CASSSLERISDEQYF. The CDR3 DNA reads as TGTGCCAGCAGCAGCTTAGAAAGGATTAGCGACGAGCAGTACTTC.

The genes are TRBV30 and TRBJ2-5; the match to TRBD1 covers 9 bases. The CDR3 spans 14 residues. Germline CDR1 GTSNPN, CDR2 SVGIG (reference sequence). The junction had 8 bases not matched to a gene; V was cut back by 4 bases and J by 5 bases. The CDR3: CAWNKQGAGETQYF. CDR3 in DNA: TGTGCCTGGAACAAACAGGGGGCGGGGGAGACCCAGTACTTC.

This rearrangement joins TRBV27 to TRBJ2-7; perhaps TRBD1 as D (5 bases). Trimming stripped 2 bases from V and 4 bases from J, with 6 bases between. This CDR3 is 12 amino acids long. CDR1 and CDR2 (germline): MNHEY, SMNVEV (reference sequence). CDR3 sequence: CASSLTGYEQYF. The DNA of the CDR3 is TGTGCCAGCAGTTTAACAGGTTACGAGCAGTACTTC.

The chain employs TRBV19 and TRBJ2-5; 12 bases align to TRBD2. The V gene's germline CDR1 is LNHDA and CDR2 SQIVND (reference sequence). Trimming at V came to 5 bases and at J to 9 bases, leaving 7 bases not matched to a gene. The CDR3 has 14 residues. As DNA, the CDR3 is TGTGCCAGTAGTCTTGGACTAGCGGGGCAGTCCCAGTACTTC. It is translated as CASSLGLAGQSQYF.

The rearrangement joins TRBV6-5 to TRBJ2-1; 11 bases are shared with TRBD2. The CDR3 runs to 15 residues. CDR1 is MNHEY and CDR2 is SVGAGI in the germline V gene. Trimming at V came to 5 bases and at J to 4 bases, leaving 4 bases not matched to a gene. The CDR3 DNA is TGTGCCAGCAGTCCCCTAGCGGGAGGTTACAATGAGCAGTTCTTC. Protein sequence: CASSPLAGGYNEQFF.

The chain employs TRBV5-1 and TRBJ2-1; TRBD2 matches at 13 bases. V was pared by 0 bases and J by 4 bases, with 4 bases of the junction left unmatched. CDR3 length: 17 amino acids. Per germline, CDR1 SGHRS and CDR2 YFSETQ. In nucleotides, the CDR3 is TGCGCCAGCAGCTTGGGGAGACTAGCGGGAGGTTACAATGAGCAGTTCTTC. Protein: CASSLGRLAGGYNEQFF.

This sequence joins TRBV25-1 and TRBJ2-7; 10 nucleotides align to TRBD2. The CDR3 consists of 14 residues. Germline V lookup: CDR1 MGHDK, CDR2 SYGVNS. With 4 bases clipped from V and 5 bases from J, the junction kept 5 bases outside the gene matches. Here the CDR3 DNA reads TGTGCCAGCAGTGGTCTAGCGGGAGTGGACGAGCAGTACTTC. This translates into CASSGLAGVDEQYF.

This sequence joins TRBV28 and TRBJ1-1, with 11 bases that match TRBD1. In germline, CDR1 is MDHEN, CDR2 SYDVKM. The CDR3 is 12 residues long. With 2 bases clipped from V and 11 bases from J, the junction kept 1 base outside the gene matches. CDR3 region: CASSLGTGGAFF. The CDR3 DNA follows: TGTGCCAGCAGTTTAGGGACAGGGGGGGCTTTCTTT. Full variable domain (missing parts from reference TRBV28 and TRBJ1-1): DVKVTQSSRYLVKRTGEKVFLECVQDMDHENMFWYRQDPGLGLRLIYFSYDVKMKEKGDIPEGYSVSREKKERFSLILESASTNQTSMYLCASSLGTGGAFFGQGTRLTVV.

V usage is TRBV9 and J usage is TRBJ1-2; 7 nucleotides agree with TRBD1. The CDR3 covers 16 residues. The V and J ends lost 5 bases and 6 bases, in that order; junction bases with no gene match: 16. Germline V gene data show CDR1 as SGDLS and CDR2 as YYNGEE. The CDR3, as DNA: TGTGCCAGCAGGCACCCCCGACAGGGTGTAACAGATGGCTACACCTTC. This encodes CASRHPRQGVTDGYTF.

The chain couples TRBV7-3 to TRBJ2-2; no reliable D call. V lost 0 bases, J lost 10 bases, and 12 bases lay in between. The length of the CDR3 is 14 residues. In germline, CDR1 is SGHTA, CDR2 FQGTGA. DNA of the CDR3: TGTGCCAGCAGCTTAACGGAGAAAGGCGAGGAGCTGTTTTTT. Its protein is CASSLTEKGEELFF.

The chain couples TRBV2 to TRBJ1-2; D is undetermined. The V end lost 9 bases, the J end lost 1 base, and 18 bases lay between the germline ends. Germline assignment: CDR1 SNHLY and CDR2 FYNNEI. The CDR3 is made up of 15 amino acids. The CDR3 sequence: CASLSQGTLNYGYTF. The CDR3, as DNA: TGTGCCAGTCTTAGCCAAGGAACCCTTAACTATGGCTACACCTTC.

This clone was observed once. CDR3 sequence reads: CAISESLTGQGVGETQYF. The CDR3 DNA reads TGTGCCATCAGTGAGTCTTTAACTGGACAGGGAGTAGGGGAGACCCAGTACTTC. The chain carries TRBV10-3 and TRBJ2-5; 8 bases agree with TRBD1. In germline, CDR1 is ENHRY, CDR2 SYGVKD. The CDR3 has 18 amino acids. Trimming at V came to 0 bases and at J to 5 bases, leaving 14 bases not matched to a gene.

J is TRBJ2-7 and V is TRBV6-1; TRBD1 matches at 7 bases. The germline gives CDR1 MNHNS, CDR2 SASEGT. This CDR3 comprises 11 residues. CDR3 region: CAHRDSYEQYF. In DNA, the CDR3 is TGTGCACACCGGGACAGCTACGAGCAGTACTTC.

The chain recombines TRBV28 with TRBJ1-2; 9 bases agree with TRBD1. The CDR3 is made up of 12 amino acids. Looked up from germline, CDR1 is MDHEN and CDR2 is SYDVKM. The V gene end was trimmed by 6 bases and the J gene end by 4 bases; junction bases not matched to a gene: 0. The CDR3 sequence: CASRTGGYGYTF. The CDR3 coding sequence is TGTGCCAGCAGGACAGGGGGCTATGGCTACACCTTC.

The chain has TRBV6-5 and TRBJ1-4, with TRBD1 matching 9 bases. The V gene's germline CDR1 is MNHEY and CDR2 SVGAGI. The CDR3 consists of 13 residues. J gave up 6 bases and V 6 bases, and 2 bases lay outside the gene matches. Here the CDR3 DNA reads TGTGCCAGCAGCCGGGACAGGGATGAAAAACTGTTTTTT. As protein: CASSRDRDEKLFF.

The chain carries TRBV25-1 and TRBJ2-6; D unclear. CDR1 MGHDK and CDR2 SYGVNS come from the germline V gene. The length of the CDR3 is 10 residues. CDR3 DNA: TGTGCGTTAGGGGCCAACGTCCTGACTTTC. Amino acid sequence: CALGANVLTF.

This chain uses TRBV30 with TRBJ1-5; D is uncertain. Germline V gene lookup returns CDR1 GTSNPN and CDR2 SVGIG (reference sequence). This CDR3 comprises 14 residues. Deletions cut 2 bases from V and 0 bases from J, with 8 bases between. The CDR3 loop reads CAWSSVNSNQPQHF. The CDR3 DNA follows: TGTGCCTGGAGTTCTGTAAATAGCAATCAGCCCCAGCATTTT. Full variable domain (remainder filled in from reference TRBV30 and TRBJ1-5): SQTIHQWPATLVQPVGSPLSLECTVEGTSNPNLYWYRQAAGRGLQLLFYSVGIGQISSEVPQNLSASRPQDRQFILSSKKLLLSDSGFYLCAWSSVNSNQPQHFGDGTRLSIL.

The chain combines TRBV6-6 with TRBJ2-7; TRBD1 is a possible D gene (6 bases). The CDR3 runs to 13 residues. CDR1 and CDR2 from the germline V gene are MNHNY and SVGAGI (reference sequence). V lost 2 bases to trimming and J lost 2 bases, with 7 bases between them. For the CDR3, the DNA is TGTGCCAGCAGTTACGGACAGACCTACGAGCAGTACTTC. Its translation: CASSYGQTYEQYF.